The table lists the clone carrying this T cell receptor (beta chain) with a few counts. The V gene's germline CDR1 is SGHAT and CDR2 FQNNGV. The CDR3 loop spans 15 amino acids. With V trimmed by 4 bases and J by 2 bases, 6 bases remained unmatched. The authors' processing: From reference gene primer amplification, estimates of nucleated cell counts were derived. Some clones are missing from TCRdb's copy, which holds only in-frame ones; the method was immunoSEQ multiplex PCR. V and J calls and clone size are copied from that table; D and trimming were computed from the DNA. The sample holds 200,000 to 250,000 clones; around 84% are singletons and the top ten take more than 2.5%. These data originate in a study of blood T cell repertoires in COVID-19. Study context: Researchers got acute and convalescent COVID-19 samples from the United States, Italy and Spain. Sources were T cells, B-cell-depleted T cells, or PBMCs; the material itself was cDNA or gDNA.

The TCR originated in a man in his 60s with acute or convalescent COVID-19. Sequenced: peripheral blood. This chain connects TRBV11-2 to TRBJ2-7, with 9 bases that match TRBD1. DNA of the CDR3: TGTGCCAGCAGCTCAACCGGGACAGGGACCTACGAGCAGTACTTC. Translated, it gives CASSSTGTGTYEQYF.